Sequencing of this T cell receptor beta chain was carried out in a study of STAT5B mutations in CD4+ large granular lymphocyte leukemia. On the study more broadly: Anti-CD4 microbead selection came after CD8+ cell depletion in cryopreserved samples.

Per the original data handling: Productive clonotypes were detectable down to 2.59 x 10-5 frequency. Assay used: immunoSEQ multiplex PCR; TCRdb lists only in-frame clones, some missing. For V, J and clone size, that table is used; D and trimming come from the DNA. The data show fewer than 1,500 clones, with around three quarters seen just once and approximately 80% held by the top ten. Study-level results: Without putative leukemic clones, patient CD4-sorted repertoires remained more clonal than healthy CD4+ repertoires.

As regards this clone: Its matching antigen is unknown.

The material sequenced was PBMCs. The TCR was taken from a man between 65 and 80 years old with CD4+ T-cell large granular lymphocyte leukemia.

This CDR3 reads CASSSNARQETQYF. CDR3 sequence (DNA): TGCGCCAGCAGCTCGAATGCCAGACAAGAGACCCAGTACTTC. The genes are TRBV5-1 and TRBJ2-5, with unresolved D. Trimming removed 3 bases from V and 2 bases from J, with 11 bases in between. This CDR3 has 14 amino acids. From germline, CDR1 is SGHRS and CDR2 YFSETQ.